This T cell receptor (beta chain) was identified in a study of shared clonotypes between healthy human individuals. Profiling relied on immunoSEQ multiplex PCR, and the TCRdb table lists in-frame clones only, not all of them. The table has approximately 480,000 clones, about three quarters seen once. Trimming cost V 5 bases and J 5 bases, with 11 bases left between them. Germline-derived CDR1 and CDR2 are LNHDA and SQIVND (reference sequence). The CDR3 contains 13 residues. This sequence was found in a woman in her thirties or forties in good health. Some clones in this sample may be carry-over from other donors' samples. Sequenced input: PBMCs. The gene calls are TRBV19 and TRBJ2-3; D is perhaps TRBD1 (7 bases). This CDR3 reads CASSGQGGDTQYF. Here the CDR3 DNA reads TGTGCCAGTAGTGGGCAGGGGGGAGATACGCAGTATTTT.